A single sample is the source of the 23 T cell receptor beta chains below, sequenced in a study of T-cell memory formation after mild COVID-19. Each CDR3 protein gets one entry after TCRdb re-called the 5' RACE reads with MiXCR. The data hold roughly 620,000 distinct CDR3 sequences, with around 17% observed a single time. Sequencing was done on a sample of PBMCs or a T cell subset sorted from them (not recorded which). Receptors originate from an adult woman who had mild COVID-19 (a few samples of this study predate the infection). Cell type and time point are not known.

V gene TRBV9 combines with J gene TRBJ2-3; possible D gene TRBD2, 6 bases. Trimming took 6 bases from V and 0 from J, leaving 20 bases between them. This CDR3 contains 17 residues. Germline CDR1 is SGDLS and CDR2 is YYNGEE. CDR3 in DNA: TGTGCCAGCACCCCCCTGGAGGGTAGGGTAAGCACAGATACGCAGTATTTT. It is translated as CASTPLEGRVSTDTQYF.

This clonotype was counted only a few times. The J gene is TRBJ1-5, the V gene TRBV4-1; the D gene is possibly TRBD1 (5 bases). Germline V gene lookup returns CDR1 MGHRA and CDR2 YSYEKL. V dropped 4 bases and J dropped 7 bases, with 23 bases sitting between them. This CDR3 region has 17 residues. DNA for the CDR3: TGCGCCAGCAGCCGGGACGTCCTCCTCATTACAGGACAGCCCCAGCATTTT. Translation gives CASSRDVLLITGQPQHF.

The CDR3 is CASSYSKTHEQFF. The CDR3 DNA reads TGTGCCAGCAGTTATTCCAAAACCCATGAGCAGTTCTTC. The chain links TRBV6-5 to TRBJ2-1; D not resolved. V lost 3 bases, J lost 8 bases, and 11 bases lay in between. This CDR3 contains 13 residues. Germline assignment: CDR1 MNHEY and CDR2 SVGAGI.

The chain has TRBV20-1 and TRBJ2-7; D possibly corresponds to TRBD1 (6 bases). The CDR3 covers 11 residues. V was shortened by 3 bases and J by 5 bases, with 8 bases between the two germline ends. CDR1 is DFQATT and CDR2 is SNEGSKA in the germline V gene (reference sequence). CDR3 loop: CSARRDNEQYF. As DNA, the CDR3 is TGCAGTGCTAGGAGGGACAACGAGCAGTACTTC.

The V and J genes are TRBV2 and TRBJ1-5, with TRBD1 identical over 7 bases. Trimming removed 4 bases from V and 0 bases from J; junction bases left unmatched: 3. Germline loops: CDR1 SNHLY, CDR2 FYNNEI. The length of the CDR3 is 15 residues. CDR3 residues: CASSGTGVSNQPQHF. CDR3 sequence (DNA): TGTGCCAGCAGTGGGACAGGAGTTAGCAATCAGCCCCAGCATTTT. Complete variable domain (other parts from reference TRBV2 and TRBJ1-5): EPEVTQTPSHQVTQMGQEVILRCVPISNHLYFYWYRQILGQKVEFLVSFYNNEISEKSEIFDDQFSVERPDGSNFTLKIRSTKLEDSAMYFCASSGTGVSNQPQHFGDGTRLSIL.

The chain has TRBV5-6 and TRBJ1-2; 9 bases match TRBD1. Trimming cost V 4 bases and J 5 bases; bases outside gene matches: 6. In germline, CDR1 is SGHDT, CDR2 YYEEEE. This CDR3 has 14 residues. The CDR3 reads CASSPGTGYYGYTF. As DNA, the CDR3 is TGTGCCAGCAGCCCAGGGACAGGGTATTATGGCTACACCTTC.

The chain employs TRBV4-2 and TRBJ1-1; no clear D gene. V lost 4 bases, J lost 2 bases, and 8 bases lay in between. CDR3 length equals 13 residues. The germline V gene has CDR1 LGHNA and CDR2 YNFKEQ. The CDR3 region is CASSLWLNTEAFF. As DNA, the CDR3 is TGTGCCAGCAGCCTTTGGTTAAACACTGAAGCTTTCTTT.

This clonotype was detected only a few times. V usage is TRBV20-1 and J usage is TRBJ1-2, with D possibly TRBD1 on 5 matching bases. The germline V gene has CDR1 DFQATT and CDR2 SNEGSKA (reference sequence). The CDR3 sequence is 11 residues long. Trimming stripped 2 bases from V and 5 bases from J, with 6 bases between. CDR3 amino acids: CSARQGYGYTF. For the CDR3, the DNA is TGCAGTGCTAGACAGGGTTATGGCTACACCTTC.

The J gene is TRBJ2-7, the V gene TRBV29-1, with TRBD2 identical over 11 bases. The germline CDR1 and CDR2 sequences are SQVTM and ANQGSEA. This CDR3 has 15 amino acids. Germline trimming cut 7 bases from V and 3 bases from J; bases unmatched to any gene: 11. In DNA form, the CDR3 reads TGCAGCGCCTTCACTAGCGGGGGTGCTAACTACGAGCAGTACTTC. Translation gives CSAFTSGGANYEQYF.

This clonotype was picked up many times. V usage is TRBV4-2 and J usage is TRBJ2-3; TRBD1 aligns across 8 bases. The junction had 4 bases not matched to a gene; V was cut back by 4 bases and J by 1 base. The V gene's germline CDR1 is LGHNA and CDR2 YNFKEQ. This CDR3 contains 15 residues. Here the CDR3 reads CASSLGGQGTDTQYF. The DNA of the CDR3 is TGTGCCAGCAGCCTGGGGGGACAGGGCACAGATACGCAGTATTTT.

J is TRBJ2-2 and V is TRBV7-6; tentatively, D is TRBD2 (6 bases). CDR3 length: 14 amino acids. The V end was cut by 1 base, the J end by 7 bases, with 10 bases between. Germline V gives CDR1 SGHVS, CDR2 FNYEAQ. The CDR3 here is CASSLGVGSGELFF. The CDR3, as DNA: TGTGCCAGCAGCTTAGGAGTCGGGAGCGGGGAGCTGTTTTTT.

The J gene is TRBJ2-7, the V gene TRBV21-1; the D segment call TRBD1 is taken from the table without a DNA check. TRBV21-1 is marked as a pseudogene. The CDR3 has 18 residues. This CDR3 is CASSPRESRNLKRYEQYF. CDR3 bases: TGTGCCAGCTCCCCCAGGGAGTCGAGAAACTTGAAACGCTACGAGCAGTACTTC.

This clonotype was observed a few times. This rearrangement joins TRBV5-6 to TRBJ2-5, with 8 positions matching TRBD1. The germline CDR1 and CDR2 sequences are SGHDT and YYEEEE. This CDR3 is built from 14 residues. The J segment lost 4 bases and the V segment lost 0 bases, leaving 2 bases of the junction unmatched. DNA for the CDR3: TGTGCCAGCAGCTTGGGAGACAGGGGAGAGACCCAGTACTTC. Encoded protein: CASSLGDRGETQYF.

The chain is built from TRBV12-3 or TRBV12-4 and TRBJ1-1; no firm D call. V was cut by 2 bases and J by 9 bases, with 7 bases left in between. There are 11 residues in the CDR3. The CDR3 DNA reads as TGTGCCAGCAGTTTACACAGACAAGCTTTCTTT. It yields the protein CASSLHRQAFF.

This chain connects TRBV20-1 to TRBJ2-7, with D unclear. The ends were cut back, 5 bases at V and 5 bases at J, with 16 bases in the middle. Germline V gene lookup returns CDR1 DFQATT and CDR2 SNEGSKA (reference sequence). CDR3 length equals 13 residues. The CDR3 coding sequence is TGCAGTGCTGGACGGGCCGGTTCTAACGAGCAGTACTTC. Its translation: CSAGRAGSNEQYF.

This clonotype was seen a few times. V and J are TRBV19 and TRBJ1-2; no definite D call. The CDR3 covers 15 residues. V was cut by 2 bases and J by 4 bases, with 14 bases left in between. Looked up from germline, CDR1 is LNHDA and CDR2 is SQIVND (reference sequence). The CDR3 loop reads CASSISPWESYGYTF. The DNA of the CDR3 is TGTGCCAGTAGTATATCGCCTTGGGAGAGCTATGGCTACACCTTC.

In its sample, this clonotype was seen a few times. The chain uses TRBV4-3 and TRBJ2-1; D is perhaps TRBD2 (7 bases). The CDR3 loop spans 18 amino acids. Trimming removed 0 bases from V and 4 bases from J, with 19 bases in between. CDR1 LGHNA and CDR2 YSLEER come from the germline V gene. The CDR3 DNA is TGCGCCAGCAGCCAAGATTTTTCAGGCGGGGGCTTTTACAATGAGCAGTTCTTC. This gives the protein CASSQDFSGGGFYNEQFF.

The chain combines TRBV12-3 or TRBV12-4 with TRBJ2-5, with TRBD2 matching 10 bases. This CDR3 is 15 amino acids long. J gave up 5 bases and V 6 bases, and 9 bases lay outside the gene matches. This CDR3 is CASSNTAGGYETQYF. The CDR3 DNA sequence: TGTGCCAGCAGCAATACAGCGGGAGGGTATGAGACCCAGTACTTC.

The rearrangement links TRBV5-5 to TRBJ2-3; weak D call: TRBD2 (5 bases). Germline-derived CDR1 and CDR2 are SGHKS and YYEKEE (reference sequence). The V gene lost 2 bases and the J gene lost 3 bases, with 10 bases spanning the gap. CDR3 size: 14 residues. The CDR3, as DNA: TGTGCCAGCAGCTTTGATTCGGGGACAGATACGCAGTATTTT. Translation gives CASSFDSGTDTQYF.

The genes are TRBV5-1 and TRBJ2-1; 9 bases fit TRBD1. V gave up 0 bases and J gave up 6 bases; unmatched junction bases: 4. CDR1 SGHRS and CDR2 YFSETQ come from the germline V gene. The CDR3 is made up of 15 amino acids. The CDR3 DNA reads as TGCGCCAGCAGCTTGGACAGGGGGCCGGGCAATGAGCAGTTCTTC. It is translated as CASSLDRGPGNEQFF.

V usage is TRBV7-8 and J usage is TRBJ2-5; 7 bases match TRBD2. J was trimmed by 2 bases and V by 8 bases; bases with no gene match: 11. The germline gives CDR1 SGHVS, CDR2 FQNEAQ. The CDR3 totals 15 residues. The CDR3 DNA is TGTGCCAGCGGGGGGGGGTTTGTGGGACAAGAGACCCAGTACTTC. Its translation: CASGGGFVGQETQYF.

This clonotype has more than one count but fewer than ten. The rearrangement links TRBV7-9 to TRBJ2-7; D may be TRBD2 (6 bases). The germline V gene encodes CDR1 SEHNR and CDR2 FQNEAQ (reference sequence). This CDR3 spans 14 amino acids. Trimming took 6 bases from V and 0 from J, leaving 12 bases between them. CDR3 sequence: CASSRPGASYEQYF. The CDR3 DNA follows: TGTGCCAGCAGTCGCCCGGGAGCCTCCTACGAGCAGTACTTC.

This clonotype was picked up a small number of times. The chain joins TRBV12-3 or TRBV12-4 to TRBJ2-7; 12 nucleotides match TRBD2. Germline trimming cut 3 bases from V and 6 bases from J; bases unmatched to any gene: 12. The CDR3 spans 17 residues. CDR3 residues: CASSFWLAGGLPFEQYF. The CDR3 region has the DNA TGTGCCAGCAGTTTCTGGCTAGCGGGAGGGCTCCCATTCGAGCAGTACTTC.